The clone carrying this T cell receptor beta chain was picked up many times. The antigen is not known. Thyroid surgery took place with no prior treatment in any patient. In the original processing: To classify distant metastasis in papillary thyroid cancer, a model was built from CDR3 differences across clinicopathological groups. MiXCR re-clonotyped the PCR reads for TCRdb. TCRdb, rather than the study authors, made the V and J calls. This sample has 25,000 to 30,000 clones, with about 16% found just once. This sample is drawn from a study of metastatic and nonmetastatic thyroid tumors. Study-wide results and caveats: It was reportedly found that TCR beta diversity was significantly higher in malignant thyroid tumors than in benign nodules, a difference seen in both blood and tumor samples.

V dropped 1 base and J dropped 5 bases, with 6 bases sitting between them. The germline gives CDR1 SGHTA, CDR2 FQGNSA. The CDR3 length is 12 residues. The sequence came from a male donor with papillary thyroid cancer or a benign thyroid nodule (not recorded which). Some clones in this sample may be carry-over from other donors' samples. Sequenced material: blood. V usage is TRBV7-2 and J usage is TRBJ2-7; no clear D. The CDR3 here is CASSLVPHEQYF. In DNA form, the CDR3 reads TGTGCCAGCAGCTTAGTCCCCCACGAGCAGTACTTC. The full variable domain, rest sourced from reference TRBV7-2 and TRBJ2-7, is GAGVSQSPSNKVTEKGKDVELRCDPISGHTALYWYRQSLGQGLEFLIYFQGNSAPDKSGLPSDRFSAERTGGSVSTLTIQRTQQEDSAVYLCASSLVPHEQYFGPGTRLTVT.